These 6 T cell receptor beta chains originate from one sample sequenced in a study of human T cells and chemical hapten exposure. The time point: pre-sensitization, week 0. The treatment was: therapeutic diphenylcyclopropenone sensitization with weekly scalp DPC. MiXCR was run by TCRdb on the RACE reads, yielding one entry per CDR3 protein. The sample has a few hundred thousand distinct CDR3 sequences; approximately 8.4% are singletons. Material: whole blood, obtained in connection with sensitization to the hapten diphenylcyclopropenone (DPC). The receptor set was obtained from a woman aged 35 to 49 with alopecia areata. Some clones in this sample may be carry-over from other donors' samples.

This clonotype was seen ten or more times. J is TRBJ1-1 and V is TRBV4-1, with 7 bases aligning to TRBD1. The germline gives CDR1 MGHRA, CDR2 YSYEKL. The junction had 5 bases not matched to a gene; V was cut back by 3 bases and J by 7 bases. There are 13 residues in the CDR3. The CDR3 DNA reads TGCGCCAGCAGCCAGAAGGGGGCAGGTGAAGCTTTCTTT. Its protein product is CASSQKGAGEAFF.

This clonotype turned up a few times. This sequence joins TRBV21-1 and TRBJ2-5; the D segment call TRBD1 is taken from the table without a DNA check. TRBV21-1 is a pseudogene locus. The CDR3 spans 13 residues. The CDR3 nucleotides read TGTGCCAGCAGCAATTGGGGGCTCTCGGGGGCCGATTTC. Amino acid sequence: CASSNWGLSGADF.

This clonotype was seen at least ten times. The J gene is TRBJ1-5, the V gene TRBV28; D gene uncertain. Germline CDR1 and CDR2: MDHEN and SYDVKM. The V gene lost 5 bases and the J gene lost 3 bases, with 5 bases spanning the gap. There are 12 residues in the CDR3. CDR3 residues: CASSPINQPQHF. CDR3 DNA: TGTGCCAGCAGTCCGATCAATCAGCCCCAGCATTTT.

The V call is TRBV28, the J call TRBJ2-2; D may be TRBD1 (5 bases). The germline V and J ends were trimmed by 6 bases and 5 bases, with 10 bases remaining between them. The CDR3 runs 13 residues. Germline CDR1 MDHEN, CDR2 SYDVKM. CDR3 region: CASSYRLTGELFF. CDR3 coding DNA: TGTGCCAGCAGCTACAGGCTGACCGGGGAGCTGTTTTTT.

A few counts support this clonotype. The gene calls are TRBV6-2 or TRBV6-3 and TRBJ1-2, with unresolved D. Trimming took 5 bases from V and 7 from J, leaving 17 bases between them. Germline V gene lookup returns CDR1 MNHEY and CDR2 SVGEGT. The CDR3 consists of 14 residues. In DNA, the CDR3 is TGTGCCAGCAGTGACTTAATTCTCAGGAGTGGCTACACCTTC. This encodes CASSDLILRSGYTF.

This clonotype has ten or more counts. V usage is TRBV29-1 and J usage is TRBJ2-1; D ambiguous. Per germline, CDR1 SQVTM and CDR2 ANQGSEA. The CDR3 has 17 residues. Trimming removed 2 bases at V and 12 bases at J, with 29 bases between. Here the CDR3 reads CSVEKTSWDLSSMGQFF. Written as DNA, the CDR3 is TGCAGCGTTGAAAAAACTTCGTGGGATTTATCGTCAATGGGGCAGTTCTTC.